The source of this T cell receptor (beta chain) is a study of glioma-infiltrating T cells after dendritic cell vaccination. Study overall: Monocyte-derived dendritic cells, cultured six to seven days with IL-4 and GM-CSF, were pulsed with autologous tumor lysate.

The germline V gene encodes CDR1 LNHDA and CDR2 SQIVND (reference sequence). With 5 bases removed from V and 7 bases from J, the gap between germline ends came to 12 bases. The CDR3 has 13 amino acids. The immunoSEQ assay amplified TCRB CDR3 from up to 2 ug DNA. Primers: 60 V beta forward and 13 J beta reverse. Measured with immunoSEQ multiplex PCR; TCRdb has only the in-frame clones, and not every one. The sample lists about 24,000 clones; roughly 89% were seen once. Time point described: after dendritic cell vaccination, including at tumor progression/relapse. The rearrangement uses TRBV19 and TRBJ1-5; the D is unclear. The source material was blood, sampled after dendritic cell vaccination. The sequence came from a human donor with glioblastoma. Written as DNA, the CDR3 is TGTGCCAGTAGTCGCCTTGTTGGCCAGCCCCAGCATTTT. Its translation: CASSRLVGQPQHF.